Presented here are 24 T cell receptor beta chains from one specimen sequenced in a study of early T cells in non-severe SARS-CoV-2 infection. TCRdb redid the calling of the 5' RACE reads with MiXCR, one entry per CDR3 protein. The profile shows around 61,000 distinct CDR3 sequences, roughly a tenth of them singletons. Sequenced input: whole blood. These receptors all stem from an adult who was a healthcare worker with PCR-confirmed SARS-CoV-2 infection or an uninfected control (not recorded which).

This clonotype was picked up many times. This rearrangement joins TRBV3-1 to TRBJ2-3; D unresolved. Germline V gives CDR1 LGHDT, CDR2 YNNKEL (reference sequence). This CDR3 is built from 12 residues. V lost 2 bases and J lost 8, with 8 bases in between. The CDR3 protein is CASSQRDTTQYF. DNA for the CDR3: TGTGCCAGCAGCCAACGCGACACTACGCAGTATTTT.

The rearrangement joins TRBV5-4 to TRBJ2-5, with 9 bases that match TRBD2. Germline CDR1 SGHNT, CDR2 YYREEE (reference sequence). The CDR3 totals 17 residues. The V gene end was trimmed by 4 bases and the J gene end by 3 bases; junction bases not matched to a gene: 13. In DNA form, the CDR3 reads TGTGCCAGCAGCCCCCTATCTAGCGGGGATGCTGAAGAGACCCAGTACTTC. It codes for CASSPLSSGDAEETQYF.

J is TRBJ2-1 and V is TRBV9, with D perhaps TRBD1 or TRBD2 (5 bases each). The germline V and J ends were trimmed by 4 bases and 6 bases, with 8 bases remaining between them. The CDR3 has 12 residues. Germline V CDR1 and CDR2: SGDLS, YYNGEE. The DNA for the CDR3 is TGTGCCAGCAGCTCCGGGGCCAATGAGCAGTTCTTC. Encoded protein: CASSSGANEQFF.

There are a few counts of this clonotype. The chain links TRBV6-2 or TRBV6-3 to TRBJ1-2, with a tentative D call TRBD1 (5 bases). This CDR3 has 13 residues. Germline values: CDR1 MNHEY, CDR2 SVGEGT. V lost 8 bases to trimming and J lost 5 bases, with 15 bases between them. CDR3 coding DNA: TGTGCCAGCTCGACGGGAGGGGCGTATGGCTACACCTTC. Encoded protein: CASSTGGAYGYTF.

This clonotype was recorded at least ten times. This sequence joins TRBV29-1 and TRBJ2-1; D tentatively fits TRBD1 or TRBD2 (5 bases each). Germline CDR1 is SQVTM and CDR2 is ANQGSEA. This CDR3 comprises 13 residues. V dropped 3 bases and J dropped 13 bases, with 19 bases sitting between them. The CDR3 reads CSVERLGTPGQFF. The CDR3 DNA is TGCAGCGTTGAGAGGCTGGGGACCCCGGGACAGTTCTTC.

This clonotype was observed a handful of times. The chain couples TRBV7-9 to TRBJ2-1; TRBD2 agrees at 8 bases. The CDR3 has 17 residues. J gave up 5 bases and V 1 base, and 10 bases lay outside the gene matches. CDR1 and CDR2 from the germline V gene are SEHNR and FQNEAQ (reference sequence). The CDR3: CASSLDWGGRRDNEQFF. CDR3 nucleotide sequence: TGTGCCAGCAGCTTAGACTGGGGCGGGAGGCGCGACAATGAGCAGTTCTTC.

The J gene is TRBJ1-1, the V gene TRBV5-1; D unresolved. CDR3 length: 13 amino acids. CDR1 and CDR2 from the germline V gene are SGHRS and YFSETQ. Between the trimmed V and J ends, which lost 0 bases and 0 bases, there was a span of 3 bases. CDR3 in DNA: TGCGCCAGCAGCTTGGAAGTGAACACTGAAGCTTTCTTT. This sequence encodes CASSLEVNTEAFF.

This clonotype was observed many times. The chain joins TRBV20-1 to TRBJ2-4; 8 bases match TRBD1. The CDR3 consists of 13 residues. Germline V CDR1 and CDR2: DFQATT, SNEGSKA (reference sequence). V was pared by 0 bases and J by 8 bases, with 3 bases of the junction left unmatched. The CDR3 coding sequence is TGCAGTGCTAGAGACTACAGGGGGGACATTCAGTACTTC. Its translation is CSARDYRGDIQYF.

The chain combines TRBV29-1 with TRBJ2-2; 9 nucleotides line up with TRBD2. V lost 7 bases, J lost 1 base, and 1 base stayed unmatched. Looked up from germline, CDR1 is SQVTM and CDR2 is ANQGSEA. The CDR3 runs 13 residues. The DNA for the CDR3 is TGCAGCGCGACTAGCGGGAACACCGGGGAGCTGTTTTTT. It codes for CSATSGNTGELFF.

This chain connects TRBV5-1 to TRBJ1-4; 7 nucleotides line up with TRBD1. The CDR3 contains 16 residues. Germline assignment: CDR1 SGHRS and CDR2 YFSETQ. Unmatched junction bases numbered 14, after V lost 4 bases and J lost 8 bases. Here the CDR3 reads CASSPLGRGYSEKLFF. DNA of the CDR3: TGCGCCAGCAGCCCCCTAGGCAGGGGGTATAGCGAAAAACTGTTTTTT.

This clonotype was found many times. The genes are TRBV20-1 and TRBJ2-5, with D possibly being TRBD1 or TRBD2 (5 bases each). The V gene lost 5 bases and the J gene lost 5 bases, with 12 bases spanning the gap. The CDR3 consists of 12 residues. CDR1 is DFQATT, CDR2 SNEGSKA, per germline (reference sequence). CDR3 protein: CSAWDPRETQYF. In DNA form, the CDR3 reads TGCAGTGCTTGGGACCCCAGGGAGACCCAGTACTTC.

This clonotype was counted at least ten times. The V gene is TRBV6-1, the J gene TRBJ1-1; TRBD1 is a possible D gene (6 bases). CDR3 length equals 14 residues. CDR1 is MNHNS, CDR2 SASEGT, per germline. V lost 10 bases to trimming and J lost 1 base, with 16 bases between them. As DNA, the CDR3 is TGTGCCACCCCTAGGGGGGGCGGGAACACTGAAGCTTTCTTT. It codes for CATPRGGGNTEAFF.

This clonotype was detected ten times or more. The rearrangement joins TRBV18 to TRBJ2-2; 12 nucleotides match TRBD2. Germline V gene lookup returns CDR1 KGHSH and CDR2 LQKENI. Losses at the gene ends were 6 bases for V and 0 bases for J; bases not matched to a gene: 5. This CDR3 is 17 amino acids long. The CDR3 reads CASSRWTSGTNTGELFF. CDR3 in DNA: TGTGCCAGCTCGCGTTGGACTAGCGGGACGAACACCGGGGAGCTGTTTTTT.

This clonotype has only a few counts. This rearrangement joins TRBV11-2 to TRBJ2-5; D ambiguous. Trimming took off 1 base at V and 2 bases at J, with 5 bases between the two ends. The V gene's germline CDR1 is SGHAT and CDR2 FQNNGV. CDR3 length equals 13 residues. CDR3 nucleotide sequence: TGTGCCAGCAGCTTAGGTTATCAAGAGACCCAGTACTTC. Amino acids: CASSLGYQETQYF.

There are many counts of this clonotype. The chain combines TRBV6-5 with TRBJ2-1; D gene unclear. Germline V gene sequence: CDR1 MNHEY, CDR2 SVGAGI. V was trimmed by 6 bases and J by 4 bases, leaving 10 bases between them. This CDR3 region has 13 residues. CDR3 sequence: CASRPLGYNEQFF. CDR3 in DNA: TGTGCCAGCAGGCCCTTGGGATACAATGAGCAGTTCTTC.

This chain uses TRBV6-2 or TRBV6-3 with TRBJ1-3, with D uncertain. This CDR3 comprises 13 residues. Trimming stripped 2 bases from V and 0 bases from J, with 2 bases between. The V gene's germline CDR1 is MNHEY and CDR2 SVGEGT. The CDR3 loop reads CASSYASGNTIYF. The CDR3 region has the DNA TGTGCCAGCAGTTACGCCTCTGGAAACACCATATATTTT.

The chain recombines TRBV27 with TRBJ1-1; TRBD1 is a possible D gene (5 bases). The CDR3 totals 11 residues. Germline V lookup: CDR1 MNHEY, CDR2 SMNVEV (reference sequence). With 8 bases removed from V and 11 bases from J, the gap between germline ends came to 15 bases. CDR3 in DNA: TGTGCCAGCGGCGAACAGACAGTCGCTTTCTTT. It translates to CASGEQTVAFF.

In this sample, this clonotype turned up a few times. The chain recombines TRBV3-1 with TRBJ2-7, with a weak D call TRBD2 (6 bases). Germline values: CDR1 LGHDT, CDR2 YNNKEL (reference sequence). Trimming cost V 0 bases and J 1 base, with 7 bases left between them. CDR3 size: 14 residues. In DNA, the CDR3 is TGTGCCAGCAGCCAAGAGACTAGGTCCTACGAGCAGTACTTC. Translating it yields CASSQETRSYEQYF.

The chain uses TRBV20-1 and TRBJ2-7; 7 bases match TRBD2. The germline CDR1 and CDR2 sequences are DFQATT and SNEGSKA (reference sequence). The CDR3 is made up of 15 amino acids. V trimming: 0 bases; J trimming: 5 bases; junction bases outside the gene matches: 10. DNA of the CDR3: TGCAGTGCTAGAGAAGTCTGGGGGAGGGGCCACGAGCAGTACTTC. This sequence encodes CSAREVWGRGHEQYF.

In its sample, this clonotype was seen many times. The CDR3 region is CASSYMVNTEAFF. The DNA for the CDR3 is TGTGCCAGCAGTTATATGGTGAACACTGAAGCTTTCTTT. The V call is TRBV6-2 or TRBV6-3, the J call TRBJ1-1; no definite D call. This CDR3 contains 13 residues. Germline lookup yields CDR1 MNHEY and CDR2 SVGEGT. V was pared by 3 bases and J by 0 bases, with 5 bases between.

This clonotype has just a few counts. The chain couples TRBV7-2 to TRBJ2-3; 10 nucleotides line up with TRBD2. Germline-derived CDR1 and CDR2 are SGHTA and FQGNSA. The CDR3 sequence is 17 residues long. J was trimmed by 2 bases and V by 2 bases; bases with no gene match: 7. The CDR3 reads CASSLYRTSGSTDTQYF. CDR3 coding DNA: TGTGCCAGCAGCTTATACCGGACTAGCGGATCCACAGATACGCAGTATTTT.

V and J are TRBV11-1 and TRBJ1-3; D remains ambiguous. Germline loops: CDR1 SGHAT, CDR2 FQDESV (reference sequence). CDR3 length: 15 residues. V lost 5 bases and J lost 0, with 11 bases in between. As DNA, the CDR3 is TGTGCCAGCAGCCTACAGCTCTCCTCTGGAAACACCATATATTTT. This sequence encodes CASSLQLSSGNTIYF.

V gene TRBV11-1 combines with J gene TRBJ2-3; D is ambiguous. Per germline, CDR1 SGHAT and CDR2 FQDESV (reference sequence). V was shortened by 4 bases and J by 6 bases, with 5 bases between the two germline ends. The CDR3 spans 11 residues. CDR3 sequence: CASSWVDTQYF. CDR3 nucleotide sequence: TGTGCCAGCAGCTGGGTGGATACGCAGTATTTT.

This clonotype occurred a few times. The rearrangement joins TRBV29-1 to TRBJ2-7, with 8 bases fitting TRBD1. V trimming: 5 bases; J trimming: 7 bases; junction bases outside the gene matches: 7. From germline, CDR1 is SQVTM and CDR2 ANQGSEA. This CDR3 is built from 12 residues. The CDR3 protein is CSVSTGVGEQYF. The CDR3 DNA reads as TGCAGCGTTTCGACAGGGGTCGGAGAGCAGTACTTC.